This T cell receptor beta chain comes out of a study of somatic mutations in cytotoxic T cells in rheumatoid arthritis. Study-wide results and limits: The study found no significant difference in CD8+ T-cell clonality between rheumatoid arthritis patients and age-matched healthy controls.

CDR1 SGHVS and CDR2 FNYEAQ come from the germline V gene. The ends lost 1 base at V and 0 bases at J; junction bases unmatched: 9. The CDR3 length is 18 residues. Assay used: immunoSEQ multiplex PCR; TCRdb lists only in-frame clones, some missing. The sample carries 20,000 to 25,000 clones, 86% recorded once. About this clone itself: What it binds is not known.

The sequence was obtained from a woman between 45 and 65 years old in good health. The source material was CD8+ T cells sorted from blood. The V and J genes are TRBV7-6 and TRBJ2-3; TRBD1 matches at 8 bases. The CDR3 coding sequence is TGTGCCAGCAGCTTAGACCCCAGGACAGGGTCTAGCACAGATACGCAGTATTTT. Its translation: CASSLDPRTGSSTDTQYF.